A single sample is the source of the 17 T cell receptor beta chains below, sequenced in a study of T cell responses to AZD1222 COVID-19 vaccine. Sequenced by immunoSEQ multiplex PCR; TCRdb stores in-frame clones only, minus some. The sample lists about 120,000 clones, roughly 87% seen once, with 8.5% to 10% in the top ten. The specimen comprised peripheral blood, sampled on day 0 of AZD1222 vaccination. These receptors were collected from an adult in good health.

J is TRBJ2-1 and V is TRBV3-1 (or the pseudogene TRBV3-2); 7 bases match TRBD2. CDR3 length: 15 amino acids. Germline CDR1 and CDR2: LGHDT and YNNKEL (reference sequence). V dropped 5 bases and J dropped 2; count of bases not matched to a gene: 6. For the CDR3, the DNA is TGTGCCAGCAGCTCCCGGGACTACACCTACAATGAGCAGTTCTTC. Residues: CASSSRDYTYNEQFF.

This clone was recorded once. The CDR3 sequence: CASSLGRRDNEKLFF. CDR3 coding DNA: TGTGCCAGCAGCTTAGGTAGACGGGATAATGAAAAACTGTTTTTT. The V and J genes are TRBV7-9 and TRBJ1-4; D remains ambiguous. From germline, CDR1 is SEHNR and CDR2 FQNEAQ (reference sequence). V lost 1 base to trimming and J lost 4 bases, with 10 bases between them. This CDR3 has 15 residues.

The rearrangement joins TRBV5-5 to TRBJ1-6; D is possibly TRBD1 (5 bases). Between the trimmed V and J ends, which lost 5 bases and 9 bases, there was a span of 15 bases. Germline V lookup: CDR1 SGHKS, CDR2 YYEKEE (reference sequence). This CDR3 comprises 14 residues. DNA for the CDR3: TGTGCCAGCAGAGGGGATGGAGAGACTTCACCCCTCCACTTT. As protein: CASRGDGETSPLHF.

This clone is termed medium-sized. One junction end does not reproduce the germline sequence, and a read error may be involved. The chain employs TRBV19 and TRBJ2-7; D uncertain. Germline V lookup: CDR1 LNHDA, CDR2 SQIVND (reference sequence). The CDR3 extends over 15 amino acids. CDR3 bases: TGTGCCAGTAGTTTAGATCCAAGGGCCCTTGACGAGCAGTACTTC. It yields the protein CASSLDPRALDEQYF. The full variable domain, rest sourced from reference TRBV19 and TRBJ2-7, is DGGITQSPKYLFRKEGQNVTLSCEQNLNHDAMYWYRQDPGQGLRLIYYSQIVNDFQKGDIAEGYSVSREKKESFPLTVTSAQKNPTAFYLCASSLDPRALDEQYFGPGTRLTVT.

This clone was detected only once. The chain joins TRBV6-1 to TRBJ2-6; a weak D match, TRBD2 (5 bases). Germline V gene sequence: CDR1 MNHNS, CDR2 SASEGT. The CDR3 has 18 amino acids. V was shortened by 4 bases and J by 0 bases, with 16 bases between the two germline ends. CDR3 bases: TGTGCCAGCAGTGCCTGGGAGACCCGAGGCTCTGGGGCCAACGTCCTGACTTTC. This encodes CASSAWETRGSGANVLTF.

The V gene is TRBV2, the J gene TRBJ2-7; tentative D call: TRBD2 (6 bases). CDR3 length: 14 residues. Trimming took off 8 bases at V and 0 bases at J, with 14 bases between the two ends. Germline values: CDR1 SNHLY, CDR2 FYNNEI. CDR3 in DNA: TGTGCCAGCGCCTGGGACTTATACTCCTACGAGCAGTACTTC. Its translation is CASAWDLYSYEQYF.

V and J are TRBV7-9 and TRBJ1-2, with D unresolved. The CDR3 runs to 16 residues. V shed 0 bases and J shed 4 bases, with 15 bases lying between them. The germline V gene encodes CDR1 SEHNR and CDR2 FQNEAQ (reference sequence). CDR3 sequence: CASSLADPGSLYGYTF. The CDR3 DNA is TGTGCCAGCAGCTTAGCGGATCCGGGTTCCCTCTATGGCTACACCTTC.

This sequence joins TRBV11-3 and TRBJ1-1; 11 bases map to TRBD1. V shed 5 bases and J 4 bases; nucleotides not matched to a gene: 6. This CDR3 region has 15 residues. The germline V gene encodes CDR1 SGHNT and CDR2 YENEEA. CDR3 loop: CASSASGTGGTEAFF. In DNA form, the CDR3 reads TGTGCCAGCAGCGCCTCCGGGACAGGGGGCACTGAAGCTTTCTTT.

The chain is built from TRBV27 and TRBJ2-5, with D maybe TRBD2 (5 bases). Trimming removed 4 bases at V and 0 bases at J, with 15 bases between. This CDR3 comprises 16 residues. The germline gives CDR1 MNHEY, CDR2 SMNVEV (reference sequence). Written as DNA, the CDR3 is TGTGCCAGCAGTTCGGCCGCCGGGGAGTACCAAGAGACCCAGTACTTC. It is translated as CASSSAAGEYQETQYF.

This clone showed up just a few times. This rearrangement joins TRBV19 to TRBJ1-4; the D is unclear. CDR3 length: 19 amino acids. Trimming shortened V by 1 base and J by 0 bases, and 18 bases separated the two germline ends. Germline values: CDR1 LNHDA, CDR2 SQIVND (reference sequence). The CDR3 sequence: CASSIGSQTSRSTNEKLFF. In DNA, the CDR3 is TGTGCCAGTAGTATAGGAAGCCAGACATCCCGATCAACTAATGAAAAACTGTTTTTT.

The gene calls are TRBV30 and TRBJ1-5, with D perhaps TRBD1 (5 bases). Germline CDR1 is GTSNPN and CDR2 is SVGIG (reference sequence). CDR3 size: 14 residues. With 5 bases removed from V and 4 bases from J, the gap between germline ends came to 15 bases. The CDR3 nucleotides read TGTGCCTGGGACGGGGGGATGGCGAATCAGCCCCAGCATTTT. Translating it yields CAWDGGMANQPQHF.

V and J are TRBV18 and TRBJ1-3, with no clear D. The CDR3 totals 13 residues. V lost 3 bases and J lost 4, with 7 bases in between. The germline V gene has CDR1 KGHSH and CDR2 LQKENI. The CDR3 loop is CASSPPAGNTIYF. The CDR3 DNA sequence: TGTGCCAGCTCACCCCCAGCGGGAAACACCATATATTTT.

The chain carries TRBV7-3 and TRBJ1-1; D perhaps matches TRBD1 (5 bases). The CDR3 is 13 amino acids. V was clipped by 5 bases and J by 3 bases, with 10 bases between them. The V gene's germline CDR1 is SGHTA and CDR2 FQGTGA. CDR3 loop: CASSPRDYTEAFF. The CDR3 coding sequence is TGTGCCAGCAGCCCACGGGACTACACTGAAGCTTTCTTT.

The chain employs TRBV7-2 and TRBJ1-2; 10 nucleotides align to TRBD1. The CDR3 covers 16 residues. The germline CDR1 and CDR2 sequences are SGHTA and FQGNSA. The V segment lost 1 base and the J segment 8 bases; nucleotides outside the gene matches: 10. The CDR3 sequence is CASSLGDRGAAGGYTF. In nucleotides, the CDR3 is TGTGCCAGCAGCTTAGGGGACAGGGGCGCTGCGGGGGGCTACACCTTC.

The rearrangement uses TRBV11-2 and TRBJ1-4, with D uncertain. Per germline, CDR1 SGHAT and CDR2 FQNNGV. The CDR3 has 15 residues. The V gene lost 6 bases and the J gene lost 3 bases, with 14 bases spanning the gap. This chain's CDR3 is CASSQNPGANEKLFF. The CDR3 region has the DNA TGTGCCAGCAGTCAAAACCCCGGGGCTAATGAAAAACTGTTTTTT.

V is TRBV5-6 and J is TRBJ1-4; weak D call: TRBD1 (5 bases). Deletions cut 2 bases from V and 6 bases from J, with 14 bases between. Germline V gene data show CDR1 as SGHDT and CDR2 as YYEEEE. CDR3 length: 15 amino acids. The CDR3 reads CASSFEAGPDEKLFF. The CDR3 DNA follows: TGTGCCAGCAGCTTCGAGGCAGGGCCGGATGAAAAACTGTTTTTT.

J is TRBJ1-6 and V is TRBV27; D not certain. The CDR3 sequence is 16 residues long. Germline-derived CDR1 and CDR2 are MNHEY and SMNVEV (reference sequence). Trimming cost V 1 base and J 8 bases, with 15 bases left between them. CDR3 amino acids: CASSLYEPGSDSPLHF. CDR3 coding DNA: TGTGCCAGCAGTTTATATGAGCCAGGAAGCGATTCACCCCTCCACTTT.